This is a list of T cell receptor beta chains from one sample in a study of tumor T cells in aggressive B-cell lymphoma. TCRdb's table, derived via immunoSEQ multiplex PCR, lists solely in-frame clones and lacks some. The sample shows about 7,600 clones, roughly four fifths of them seen only once. The source material was tumor tissue. Receptor source: an adult with diffuse large B cell lymphoma. CDR3s include the opening cysteine and the closing phenylalanine or tryptophan. Fields, in order: clone size, V gene, J gene, D gene, CDR3 protein, CDR3 DNA. A D gene is named only where the DNA matches it firmly. Size tells how often a clone was seen (once, few, many) or the class of an expanded clone, and some rows leave it out.

NA	TRBV11-2	TRBJ2-7	NA	CASSLVPRSRLSYEQYF	TGTGCCAGCAGCTTAGTCCCGCGGAGTAGACTGTCCTACGAGCAGTACTTC
NA	TRBV6-5	TRBJ1-5	TRBD1	CASSYSLDRNQPQHF	TGTGCCAGCAGTTACTCCCTGGACAGGAATCAGCCCCAGCATTTT
NA	TRBV6-5	TRBJ1-6	NA	CASPITGTVSPLHF	TGTGCCAGCCCAATTACAGGGACCGTTTCACCCCTCCACTTT
NA	TRBV29-1	TRBJ1-2	TRBD1	CSVSNLGTGMQGYTF	TGCAGCGTTTCCAACCTGGGGACAGGCATGCAGGGCTACACCTTC
NA	TRBV27	TRBJ2-7	TRBD1	CASSGGQVPIYEQYF	TGTGCCAGCAGTGGGGGACAGGTTCCCATCTACGAGCAGTACTTC
NA	TRBV11-2	TRBJ1-1	TRBD1	CASSWDRETLNTEAFF	TGTGCCAGCAGTTGGGACAGAGAGACTTTGAACACTGAAGCTTTCTTT
NA	TRBV28	TRBJ2-2	NA	CASSRGTPGTGELFF	TGTGCCAGCAGCCGCGGGACTCCGGGCACCGGGGAGCTGTTTTTT
NA	TRBV27	TRBJ1-5	TRBD1	CASRENTGAYSNQPQHF	TGTGCCAGCAGGGAAAATACAGGGGCTTATAGCAATCAGCCCCAGCATTTT
NA	TRBV6-5	TRBJ1-2	NA	CATPRDFNYGYTF	TGTGCCACTCCCAGGGACTTTAACTATGGCTACACCTTC
NA	TRBV9	TRBJ2-1	NA	CASSGDRFLDNEQFF	TGTGCCAGCAGCGGTGACAGATTTTTGGACAATGAGCAGTTCTTC
few	TRBV7-2	TRBJ2-3	NA	CASATDSTDTQYF	TGTGCCAGCGCGACAGATTCCACAGATACGCAGTATTTT
few	TRBV6-4	TRBJ2-6	NA	CASSVPASHDKSRANVLTF	TGTGCCAGCAGTGTACCGGCCTCACACGACAAAAGTCGGGCCAACGTCCTGACTTTC
NA	TRBV7-2	TRBJ2-7	NA	CASSSLNSNSYEQYF	TGTGCCAGCAGCTCCTTAAACTCGAACTCCTACGAGCAGTACTTC
NA	TRBV6-1	TRBJ2-4	NA	CASRRGAKNIQYF	TGTGCCAGCAGGAGGGGGGCCAAAAACATTCAGTACTTC
NA	TRBV5-6	TRBJ1-5	TRBD1	CASSVGGTGNQPQHF	TGTGCCAGCAGCGTTGGGGGGACAGGGAATCAGCCCCAGCATTTT
NA	TRBV4-3	TRBJ1-3	NA	CASSPDTSGNTIYF	TGCGCCAGCAGCCCTGACACCTCTGGAAACACCATATATTTT
once	TRBV5-6	TRBJ1-4	TRBD1	CASSSRTGLNEKLFF	TGTGCCAGCAGCTCCAGGACAGGGCTAAATGAAAAACTGTTTTTT
once	TRBV30	TRBJ1-1	NA	CAWSVGELNTEAFF	TGTGCCTGGAGTGTAGGGGAACTGAACACTGAAGCTTTCTTT
NA	TRBV4-1	TRBJ1-2	NA	CASSQTENTLYGYTF	TGCGCCAGCAGCCAAACGGAGAACACTCTCTATGGCTACACCTTC
NA	TRBV16	TRBJ1-1	TRBD1	CASTIGTGTEAFF	TGTGCCAGCACGATAGGGACAGGGACTGAAGCTTTCTTT
NA	TRBV4-1	TRBJ2-1	TRBD2	CASSQTSGYEQFF	TGCGCCAGCAGCCAAACTAGCGGCTATGAGCAGTTCTTC
NA	TRBV6-6	TRBJ2-5	TRBD2	CAAWRGGSQETQYF	TGTGCCGCCTGGCGGGGGGGGTCCCAAGAGACCCAGTACTTC
NA	TRBV19	TRBJ2-7	TRBD1	CASSSGQGPYEQYF	TGTGCCAGTAGTAGCGGACAGGGACCCTACGAGCAGTACTTC
NA	TRBV6-1	TRBJ2-7	NA	CASASVQTYEQYF	TGTGCCAGCGCGTCCGTACAGACGTACGAGCAGTACTTC
NA	TRBV29-1	TRBJ2-7	TRBD1	CSVNLGQGHYEQYF	TGCAGCGTCAACCTCGGACAGGGCCACTACGAGCAGTACTTC
NA	TRBV28	TRBJ2-5	TRBD1	CASSLRGTGTETQYF	TGTGCCAGCAGTTTACGGGGGACAGGGACAGAGACCCAGTACTTC
few	TRBV6-5	TRBJ2-7	TRBD1	CASSFLPGTGQEQYF	TGTGCCAGCAGTTTCCTACCCGGGACAGGGCAGGAGCAGTACTTC
NA	TRBV7-9	TRBJ2-3	NA	CASSPKRPSTDTQYF	TGTGCCAGCAGCCCTAAGCGGCCTAGCACAGATACGCAGTATTTT
NA	TRBV4-3	TRBJ1-1	TRBD1	CASSTGGAVEAFF	TGCGCCAGCAGCACAGGGGGGGCGGTTGAAGCTTTCTTT
NA	TRBV19	TRBJ1-2	TRBD1	CASLPMGTAANGYTF	TGTGCCAGTCTCCCGATGGGGACAGCGGCAAATGGCTATACCTTC
NA	TRBV9	TRBJ2-1	TRBD1	CASSVEGQGGSEQFF	TGTGCTAGCAGCGTTGAGGGACAGGGGGGGAGTGAGCAGTTCTTC
NA	TRBV9	TRBJ1-1	NA	CASSVSGVPEAFF	TGTGCCAGCAGCGTATCAGGGGTGCCTGAAGCTTTCTTT
NA	TRBV4-1	TRBJ1-2	TRBD1	CASSPLGTGNYGYTF	TGCGCCAGCAGCCCCCTTGGGACAGGGAACTATGGCTACACCTTC
NA	TRBV12-2	TRBJ2-3	NA	CASAGGYSTDTQYF	TGTGCAAGCGCCGGAGGGTATAGCACAGATACGCAGTATTTT
NA	TRBV4-2	TRBJ1-2	NA	CASSQDSGKGYTF	TGTGCCAGCAGCCAAGACTCGGGAAAAGGCTACACCTTC
NA	TRBV27	TRBJ2-2	NA	CASSLTLRKPGELFF	TGTGCCAGCAGTTTAACCCTCCGCAAACCGGGAGAGCTGTTTTTT
NA	TRBV7-3	TRBJ1-3	NA	CASSLGASGNTIYF	TGTGCCAGCAGCCTAGGGGCCTCTGGAAACACCATATATTTT
NA	TRBV2	TRBJ1-5	NA	CASMMYRAPGMSQPQHF	TGTGCCAGCATGATGTACAGGGCCCCGGGCATGAGTCAGCCCCAGCATTTT
NA	TRBV28	TRBJ2-3	TRBD2	CASSFGAGLTDTQYF	TGTGCCAGCAGTTTCGGAGCGGGACTCACAGATACGCAGTATTTT
NA	TRBV19	TRBJ1-5	NA	CASSIRDSNQPQHF	TGTGCCAGTAGTATCAGGGATAGCAATCAGCCCCAGCATTTT
NA	TRBV27	TRBJ1-2	NA	CASSHPGDNYGYTF	TGTGCCAGCAGTCATCCAGGGGATAACTATGGCTACACCTTC
NA	TRBV15	TRBJ1-5	NA	CATSDTHNQPQHF	TGTGCCACCTCGGACACTCACAATCAGCCCCAGCATTTT
NA	TRBV4-1	TRBJ1-1	TRBD1	CASSEPGQGAHTEAFF	TGCGCCAGCAGCGAACCGGGACAGGGGGCTCACACTGAAGCTTTCTTT
NA	TRBV7-9	TRBJ2-7	TRBD2	CASSASGRVHEQYF	TGTGCCAGCAGCGCTAGCGGGAGGGTCCACGAGCAGTACTTC
few	TRBV5-4	TRBJ1-1	NA	CASSLDTGRVVAFF	TGTGCCAGCAGCTTGGATACAGGGCGCGTGGTAGCTTTCTTT
NA	TRBV6-1	TRBJ1-2	NA	CAVRPGANYGYTF	TGTGCCGTACGTCCGGGTGCTAACTATGGCTACACCTTC
NA	TRBV4-3	TRBJ2-3	NA	CASSPSRYSTDTQYF	TGCGCCAGCAGCCCGAGTCGATACAGCACAGATACGCAGTATTTT
NA	TRBV29-1	TRBJ1-2	NA	CSAAANYGYTF	TGCAGCGCCGCAGCTAACTATGGCTACACCTTC
NA	TRBV5-1	TRBJ2-7	NA	CASSLSDEQYF	TGCGCCAGCAGCTTGTCCGACGAGCAGTACTTC
NA	TRBV14	TRBJ2-7	TRBD1	CASSQTGSMRSYEQYF	TGTGCCAGCAGCCAGACAGGGAGTATGCGGTCCTACGAGCAGTACTTC
NA	TRBV6-5	TRBJ2-5	NA	CASSHRQKETQYF	TGTGCCAGCAGTCACCGTCAGAAAGAGACCCAGTACTTC
once	TRBV5-1	TRBJ2-1	TRBD1	CASTGTGIYEQFF	TGCGCCAGTACCGGGACAGGGATTTATGAGCAGTTCTTC
NA	TRBV4-2	TRBJ2-3	TRBD2	CASSGRGTSGGESTDTQYF	TGTGCCAGCAGCGGGCGGGGGACTAGCGGGGGGGAAAGCACAGATACGCAGTATTTT
NA	TRBV4-1	TRBJ2-7	NA	CASSQADSPFQEQYF	TGCGCCAGCAGCCAAGCGGACTCCCCATTTCAGGAGCAGTACTTC